Below, 10 T cell receptor beta chains from the same sample are listed, as sequenced in a study of blood T cell repertoires in COVID-19. Produced via immunoSEQ multiplex PCR; TCRdb's table is partial and in-frame only. The table includes over 90,000 clones, around 87% detected once. Input material: peripheral blood. The receptors shown here come from a human donor in a cohort sampled during active COVID-19.

A remark on this clone: Other nucleotide sequences from this sample produce the same CDR3. The rearrangement uses TRBV3-1 (or the pseudogene TRBV3-2) and TRBJ1-5; D remains ambiguous. CDR1 and CDR2 (germline): LGHDT, YNNKEL (reference sequence). The V and J ends lost 1 base and 4 bases respectively, with 5 bases between them. CDR3 size: 13 residues. The CDR3, as DNA: TGTGCCAGCAGCCAAGCGGGGAATCAGCCCCAGCATTTT. Residues: CASSQAGNQPQHF.

This clone was detected once. The genes are TRBV29-1 and TRBJ1-3; a weak D match, TRBD1 (5 bases). CDR3 length: 15 amino acids. The germline V gene has CDR1 SQVTM and CDR2 ANQGSEA. V lost 4 bases, J lost 7 bases, and 20 bases lay in between. This chain's CDR3 is CSVVGWQGEANTIYF. CDR3 coding DNA: TGCAGCGTTGTGGGCTGGCAGGGCGAAGCGAACACCATATATTTT.

The chain is built from TRBV7-6 and TRBJ2-1; D unclear. The germline V gene has CDR1 SGHVS and CDR2 FNYEAQ. V lost 1 base to trimming and J lost 5 bases, with 12 bases between them. There are 15 residues in the CDR3. CDR3 in DNA: TGTGCCAGCAGCTTAGGAGGTTATAGGAACAATGAGCAGTTCTTC. Translating it yields CASSLGGYRNNEQFF.

The V gene is TRBV5-1, the J gene TRBJ1-1; D gene unclear. This CDR3 contains 15 residues. In germline, CDR1 is SGHRS, CDR2 YFSETQ. Trimming took off 0 bases at V and 0 bases at J, with 9 bases between the two ends. This CDR3 is CASSLDTVMNTEAFF. As DNA, the CDR3 is TGCGCCAGCAGCTTGGATACGGTGATGAACACTGAAGCTTTCTTT.

V usage is TRBV12-3 or TRBV12-4 and J usage is TRBJ1-5; D ambiguous. V lost 5 bases and J lost 4, with 6 bases in between. The CDR3 is 12 residues long. DNA of the CDR3: TGTGCCAGCAGTCCCCTGAATCAGCCCCAGCATTTT. Residues: CASSPLNQPQHF.

This clone was seen a few times. The chain carries TRBV19 and TRBJ1-5, with 8 positions matching TRBD1. CDR3 size: 13 residues. Germline values: CDR1 LNHDA, CDR2 SQIVND (reference sequence). After removal of 5 bases from V and 7 bases from J, the junction contained 4 bases not matched to a gene. CDR3 sequence reads: CASSVGQGQPQHF. The CDR3 nucleotides are TGTGCCAGTAGTGTCGGACAGGGACAGCCCCAGCATTTT.

This chain uses TRBV3-1 (or the pseudogene TRBV3-2) with TRBJ2-7; D is perhaps TRBD2 (5 bases). The V end lost 8 bases, the J end lost 5 bases, and 19 bases lay between the germline ends. Germline V gene lookup returns CDR1 LGHDT and CDR2 YNNKEL (reference sequence). The CDR3 runs 14 residues. The CDR3 coding sequence is TGTGCCAGCCCTTTAAGGGCGGGTCTCCACGAGCAGTACTTC. Translated: CASPLRAGLHEQYF.

This sequence joins TRBV18 and TRBJ2-7, with D perhaps matching TRBD2 (6 bases). Germline V gene data show CDR1 as KGHSH and CDR2 as LQKENI. The CDR3 length is 13 residues. V dropped 2 bases and J dropped 4 bases, with 9 bases sitting between them. The DNA of the CDR3 is TGTGCCAGCTCACCAGGGACTCCGTACGAGCAGTACTTC. Its protein is CASSPGTPYEQYF.

The chain links TRBV30 to TRBJ1-1, with unresolved D. Trimming took 4 bases from V and 1 from J, leaving 22 bases between them. CDR3 length: 17 amino acids. Germline V lookup: CDR1 GTSNPN, CDR2 SVGIG (reference sequence). The CDR3 DNA reads as TGTGCCTGGATTTCGACTAGGACCGCTGCCACGAACACTGAAGCTTTCTTT. Amino acid sequence: CAWISTRTAATNTEAFF.

The chain employs TRBV5-6 and TRBJ1-5; no clear D. Germline CDR1 is SGHDT and CDR2 is YYEEEE. This CDR3 is built from 13 residues. Trimming took off 4 bases at V and 4 bases at J, with 9 bases between the two ends. In nucleotides, the CDR3 is TGTGCCAGCAGCCTAGCGGAGAATCAGCCCCAGCATTTT. Amino acid sequence: CASSLAENQPQHF.